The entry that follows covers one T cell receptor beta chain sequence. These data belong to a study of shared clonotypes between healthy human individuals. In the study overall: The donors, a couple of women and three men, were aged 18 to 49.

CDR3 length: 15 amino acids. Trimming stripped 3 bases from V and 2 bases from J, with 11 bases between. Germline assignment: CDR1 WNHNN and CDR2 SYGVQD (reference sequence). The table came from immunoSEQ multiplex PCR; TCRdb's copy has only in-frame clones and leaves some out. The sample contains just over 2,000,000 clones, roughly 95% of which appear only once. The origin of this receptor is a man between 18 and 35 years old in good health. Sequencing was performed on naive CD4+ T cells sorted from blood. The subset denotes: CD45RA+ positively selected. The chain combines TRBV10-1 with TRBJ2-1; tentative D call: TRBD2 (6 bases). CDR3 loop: CASSDSRGPYNEQFF. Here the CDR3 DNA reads TGCGCCAGCAGTGATTCGCGGGGTCCCTACAATGAGCAGTTCTTC.